Presented here are 20 T cell receptor beta chains from one specimen sequenced in a study of CD8+CD57+ T cells in acquired aplastic anemia. Sequenced patients had shown CD8+CD57+ cell expansion by flow cytometry. CDR3 and TCR beta VDJ profiling relied on a genomic DNA template. TCRdb re-called the reads through MiXCR, storing one row per CDR3 protein. The data show more than 150,000 distinct CDR3 sequences, about 44% seen once. Input material: sorted CD4+, CD8+, or CD8+CD57+ T cells (not recorded which) from PBMCs. These receptors originate from a human donor with aplastic anemia.

In DNA, the CDR3 is TGCAGTGCTAGAGATAGGAGGGAGGGAACGGAGAATTCACCCCTCCACTTT. Translating gives CSARDRREGTENSPLHF. This rearrangement joins TRBV20-1 to TRBJ1-6; the D is unclear. V lost 0 bases to trimming and J lost 7 bases, with 19 bases between them. CDR1 and CDR2 (germline): DFQATT, SNEGSKA (reference sequence). The CDR3 is 17 residues long.

The table lists this clonotype with many counts. The V and J genes are TRBV18 and TRBJ2-7; D could derive from TRBD1 or TRBD2 (5 bases each). Per the germline V gene, CDR1 is KGHSH and CDR2 is LQKENI. Trimming stripped 3 bases from V and 4 bases from J, with 13 bases between. The CDR3 is 14 residues long. CDR3 loop: CASSPPGTAYEQYF. The CDR3 DNA reads TGTGCCAGCTCACCCCCCGGGACGGCGTACGAGCAGTACTTC.

CDR3 in amino acids: CASSLQGRKNTIYF. CDR3 coding DNA: TGTGCCAGCAGCTTACAGGGGCGCAAAAACACCATATATTTT. The chain couples TRBV7-6 to TRBJ1-3, with D possibly TRBD1 on 6 matching bases. CDR1 SGHVS and CDR2 FNYEAQ come from the germline V gene. The CDR3 has 14 amino acids. The V gene lost 2 bases and the J gene lost 6 bases, with 11 bases spanning the gap.

J is TRBJ2-5 and V is TRBV20-1; D may correspond to TRBD1 or TRBD2 (7 bases each). V lost 0 bases and J 2 bases, leaving 13 bases between the germline ends. The CDR3 covers 15 residues. Germline-derived CDR1 and CDR2 are DFQATT and SNEGSKA (reference sequence). CDR3 DNA sequence: TGCAGTGCTAGAGATCCCAGGGGGGGGCAAGAGACCCAGTACTTC. This encodes CSARDPRGGQETQYF.

This clonotype was found many times. The rearrangement links TRBV6-1 to TRBJ1-2, with 9 bases aligning to TRBD1. CDR1 is MNHNS, CDR2 SASEGT, per germline. The J segment lost 6 bases and the V segment lost 1 base, leaving 0 bases of the junction unmatched. The CDR3 spans 13 residues. The CDR3 here is CASSEGTGDGYTF. Here the CDR3 DNA reads TGTGCCAGCAGTGAAGGGACAGGGGATGGCTACACCTTC.

The sample holds many counts of this clonotype. This rearrangement joins TRBV19 to TRBJ2-7, with a tentative D call TRBD2 (6 bases). CDR1 is LNHDA, CDR2 SQIVND, per germline (reference sequence). This CDR3 has 14 amino acids. Trimming stripped 10 bases from V and 2 bases from J, with 18 bases between. The CDR3 DNA sequence: TGTGCCACCGGACGGCCCGGCGGGGCCTACGAGCAGTACTTC. The encoded protein is CATGRPGGAYEQYF.

The chain joins TRBV18 to TRBJ2-7; no definite D call. Trimming took 3 bases from V and 6 from J, leaving 9 bases between them. The germline V gene encodes CDR1 KGHSH and CDR2 LQKENI. CDR3 length: 12 residues. CDR3 residues: CASSPPSSEQYF. The CDR3 coding sequence is TGTGCCAGCTCACCCCCGTCGAGCGAGCAGTACTTC.

The chain combines TRBV2 with TRBJ1-5; D gene uncertain. The CDR3 extends over 14 amino acids. V lost 7 bases and J 3 bases, leaving 13 bases between the germline ends. Germline V gene data show CDR1 as SNHLY and CDR2 as FYNNEI. DNA of the CDR3: TGTGCCAGCAAGGGCCTGACACTCAATCAGCCCCAGCATTTT. Amino acids: CASKGLTLNQPQHF. The full variable domain, with the rest looked up from reference TRBV2 and TRBJ1-5, is EPEVTQTPSHQVTQMGQEVILRCVPISNHLYFYWYRQILGQKVEFLVSFYNNEISEKSEIFDDQFSVERPDGSNFTLKIRSTKLEDSAMYFCASKGLTLNQPQHFGDGTRLSIL.

This rearrangement joins TRBV29-1 to TRBJ2-3; perhaps TRBD2 as D (5 bases). Germline values: CDR1 SQVTM, CDR2 ANQGSEA. The CDR3 runs 13 residues. The germline V and J ends were trimmed by 3 bases and 0 bases, with 7 bases remaining between them. The DNA of the CDR3 is TGCAGCGTTGATGACTACAGCACAGATACGCAGTATTTT. Translated: CSVDDYSTDTQYF.

This clonotype has a count of ten or more. This chain joins TRBV7-8 and TRBJ1-5; 10 bases line up with TRBD1. Looked up from germline, CDR1 is SGHVS and CDR2 is FQNEAQ. V lost 3 bases, J lost 7 bases, and 9 bases stayed unmatched. This CDR3 comprises 16 residues. CDR3 amino acids: CASSFSDRGLGQPQHF. CDR3 in DNA: TGTGCCAGCAGCTTTTCTGACAGGGGGCTAGGGCAGCCCCAGCATTTT.

The gene calls are TRBV18 and TRBJ1-3; maybe TRBD1 (5 bases). With 3 bases removed from V and 2 bases from J, the gap between germline ends came to 14 bases. CDR1 is KGHSH and CDR2 is LQKENI in the germline V gene. This CDR3 is built from 16 residues. CDR3 in amino acids: CASSPPGTGTGNTIYF. The CDR3 DNA sequence: TGTGCCAGCTCACCCCCCGGGACGGGGACTGGAAACACCATATATTTT.

This clonotype was counted ten times or more. The chain joins TRBV5-1 to TRBJ1-6; D gene unclear. Germline loops: CDR1 SGHRS, CDR2 YFSETQ. The V and J ends lost 5 bases and 5 bases respectively, with 20 bases between them. The CDR3 covers 17 residues. The CDR3 sequence: CASSLTPGQGNNSPLHF. Here the CDR3 DNA reads TGCGCCAGCAGTCTTACTCCGGGCCAAGGGAATAATTCACCCCTCCACTTT.

The table lists this clonotype with many counts. The gene calls are TRBV19 and TRBJ2-2; D is perhaps TRBD1 (6 bases). Germline V CDR1 and CDR2: LNHDA, SQIVND (reference sequence). There are 14 residues in the CDR3. The V end lost 6 bases, the J end lost 2 bases, and 10 bases lay between the germline ends. This CDR3 reads CASRRDINTGELFF. CDR3 DNA: TGTGCCAGTAGAAGGGACATAAACACCGGGGAGCTGTTTTTT. The full variable domain, its missing parts supplied by reference TRBV19 and TRBJ2-2, is DGGITQSPKYLFRKEGQNVTLSCEQNLNHDAMYWYRQDPGQGLRLIYYSQIVNDFQKGDIAEGYSVSREKKESFPLTVTSAQKNPTAFYLCASRRDINTGELFFGEGSRLTVL.

This clonotype appeared a single time. The chain combines TRBV12-3 or TRBV12-4 with TRBJ2-2; D gene unclear. The CDR3 has 12 residues. The ends were cut back, 3 bases at V and 6 bases at J, with 5 bases in the middle. The CDR3 nucleotides are TGTGCCAGCAGTTTTTGGGCCGGGGAGCTGTTTTTT. It encodes CASSFWAGELFF.

This clonotype was observed many times. This CDR3 is CASSSRTETLYEQYF. CDR3 coding DNA: TGTGCCAGCAGCTCCAGGACAGAGACGCTCTACGAGCAGTACTTC. The genes are TRBV9 and TRBJ2-7; a weak D match, TRBD1 (6 bases). This CDR3 spans 15 amino acids. The V end was cut by 4 bases, the J end by 3 bases, with 17 bases between. Germline CDR1 and CDR2: SGDLS and YYNGEE.

This clonotype has just a few counts. The chain joins TRBV7-8 to TRBJ1-5; D call uncertain. V lost 8 bases and J 0 bases, leaving 8 bases between the germline ends. CDR1 and CDR2 from the germline V gene are SGHVS and FQNEAQ. The CDR3 contains 13 residues. CDR3 nucleotides: TGTGCCAGCGGAACAGTTAGCAATCAGCCCCAGCATTTT. This sequence encodes CASGTVSNQPQHF. Combining the CDR3 with reference TRBV7-8 and TRBJ1-5 gives the whole variable domain GAGVSQSPRYKVAKRGQDVALRCDPISGHVSLFWYQQALGQGPEFLTYFQNEAQLDKSGLPSDRFFAERPEGSVSTLKIQRTQQEDSAVYLCASGTVSNQPQHFGDGTRLSIL.

The chain employs TRBV19 and TRBJ2-2; 11 bases line up with TRBD1. Germline V CDR1 and CDR2: LNHDA, SQIVND (reference sequence). The trim removed 6 bases at V and 7 bases at J, leaving 7 bases unmatched. There are 15 residues in the CDR3. The CDR3 bases are TGTGCCAGTAGAAACAGGACAGGGGGCCACGGGGAGCTGTTTTTT. The encoded protein is CASRNRTGGHGELFF.

The chain has TRBV20-1 and TRBJ1-6, with 8 bases aligning to TRBD1. This CDR3 is built from 13 residues. Germline values: CDR1 DFQATT, CDR2 SNEGSKA (reference sequence). Trimming at V came to 2 bases and at J to 8 bases, leaving 2 bases not matched to a gene. The CDR3 protein is CSARSTGDSPLHF. CDR3 bases: TGCAGTGCTAGATCGACAGGGGATTCACCCCTCCACTTT.

This chain links TRBV10-3 with TRBJ1-3; tentative D call: TRBD1 (5 bases). CDR3 length: 13 amino acids. The V gene's germline CDR1 is ENHRY and CDR2 SYGVKD. V shed 3 bases and J shed 8 bases, with 11 bases lying between them. The CDR3 DNA sequence: TGTGCCATCAGTGACGATCAGGGCTACACCATATATTTT. Residues: CAISDDQGYTIYF.

Many counts were recorded for this clonotype. The V call is TRBV4-1, the J call TRBJ1-2, with TRBD1 as a possible D gene (6 bases). CDR3 size: 15 residues. The germline V gene encodes CDR1 MGHRA and CDR2 YSYEKL. The V end lost 4 bases, the J end lost 4 bases, and 16 bases lay between the germline ends. The CDR3 DNA reads TGCGCCAGCAGCCTTACAGATACAGGGCCCTATGGCTACACCTTC. Its protein is CASSLTDTGPYGYTF.